This note documents a single T cell receptor (beta chain) sequence. The V gene lost 0 bases and the J gene lost 0 bases, with 12 bases spanning the gap. Looked up from germline, CDR1 is SGHRS and CDR2 is YFSETQ. The CDR3 length is 16 residues. Original analysis: Reference gene primer amplification yielded estimated nucleated cell counts. The table came from immunoSEQ multiplex PCR; TCRdb's copy has only in-frame clones and leaves some out. V and J calls and clone size are as listed in that table; D and trimming were resolved from the DNA. The table shows 200,000 to 300,000 clones, with 84% occurring only once. The sample belongs to a study of blood T cell repertoires in COVID-19. Study-wide context: T cells, B-cell-depleted T cells, or PBMCs supplied cDNA or gDNA.

The sequenced sample consisted of peripheral blood. The chain recombines TRBV5-1 with TRBJ1-1, with D possibly matching TRBD1 (5 bases). The receptor was derived from a middle-aged man who had recovered from COVID-19. CDR3 sequence: CASSLGDSLMNTEAFF. As DNA, the CDR3 is TGCGCCAGCAGCTTGGGCGACAGCCTCATGAACACTGAAGCTTTCTTT.